This T cell receptor (beta chain) was captured by sequencing in a study of cytomegalovirus exposure and HLA in healthy donors. This clone was seen just once. The CDR3 has 14 residues. Germline-derived CDR1 and CDR2 are SEHNR and FQNEAQ (reference sequence). V shed 10 bases and J shed 3 bases, with 18 bases lying between them. Sequencing used immunoSEQ multiplex PCR; TCRdb keeps in-frame clones, though not all of them. The sample yields over 60,000 clones, about 95% seen once. This sequence was found in a young man in good health and CMV-seronegative. Material: PBMCs. This sequence joins TRBV7-9 and TRBJ1-1; maybe TRBD1 (5 bases). CDR3 sequence (DNA): TGTGCCACCCCCATGGGATGGGGGGACACTGAAGCTTTCTTT. Amino acids: CATPMGWGDTEAFF.